The present T cell receptor beta chain was sequenced within a study of T cells in Graves' hyperthyroidism and ophthalmopathy. Only a few counts were recorded for this clonotype. The CDR3 loop spans 14 amino acids. Germline V gives CDR1 SGHTA, CDR2 FQGNSA. Trimming removed 4 bases from V and 0 bases from J, with 8 bases in between. Blood was drawn at first hyperthyroidism diagnosis, before any ophthalmopathy symptoms. Amplified regions were TCR beta CDR3 sequences from RNA transcripts. TCR CDR3 underwent first-round RT-PCR with the HTBI primer set. TCRdb redid the calling of the multiplex PCR reads with MiXCR, one entry per CDR3 protein. The data hold approximately 400,000 distinct CDR3 sequences, with roughly 13% observed a single time.

The TCR was taken from a man younger than 45 with Graves' hyperthyroidism that later progressed to Graves' ophthalmopathy. V is TRBV7-2 and J is TRBJ2-3; D remains unclear. Sequenced material: blood. Written as DNA, the CDR3 is TGTGCCAGCAGCTCCTACCAAAGCACAGATACGCAGTATTTT. Its protein product is CASSSYQSTDTQYF. Full variable domain (missing parts from reference TRBV7-2 and TRBJ2-3): GAGVSQSPSNKVTEKGKDVELRCDPISGHTALYWYRQSLGQGLEFLIYFQGNSAPDKSGLPSDRFSAERTGGSVSTLTIQRTQQEDSAVYLCASSSYQSTDTQYFGPGTRLTVL.